These 30 T cell receptor beta chains originate from one sample sequenced in a study of blood T cell repertoires in COVID-19. Profiled with immunoSEQ multiplex PCR; TCRdb holds only in-frame clones, not every one. The sample lists hundreds of thousands of clones, 85% occurring once. The specimen sequenced was peripheral blood. These receptors were obtained from a man in his fifties or sixties with active or convalescent COVID-19.

The chain is built from TRBV6-5 and TRBJ1-1; D gene ambiguous. Germline V gives CDR1 MNHEY, CDR2 SVGAGI. V dropped 5 bases and J dropped 1 base, with 11 bases sitting between them. The CDR3 loop spans 14 amino acids. CDR3 DNA: TGTGCCAGCAGTCTTCAGGCGGGGAACACTGAAGCTTTCTTT. This encodes CASSLQAGNTEAFF.

The rearrangement links TRBV5-1 to TRBJ2-3, with 11 positions matching TRBD2. V dropped 4 bases and J dropped 3; count of bases not matched to a gene: 4. This CDR3 has 15 amino acids. Germline CDR1 is SGHRS and CDR2 is YFSETQ. CDR3 nucleotide sequence: TGCGCCAGCAGCCACCGGACTAGCGGGACAGATACGCAGTATTTT. Protein sequence: CASSHRTSGTDTQYF.

Regarding this clone: Relative to the germline gene, one junction end is altered; a read error may explain this. V and J are TRBV27 and TRBJ2-7; 11 bases are a match to TRBD2. Germline lookup yields CDR1 MNHEY and CDR2 SMNVEV (reference sequence). The CDR3 totals 18 residues. CDR3 bases: TGTGCCAGCAGTGTATCCCGGGGGGTAGCGGGAGGGCCTCGGGAGCAGTACTTC. Translated, it gives CASSVSRGVAGGPREQYF.

This chain connects TRBV3-1 (or the pseudogene TRBV3-2) to TRBJ1-1; 12 nucleotides match TRBD1. CDR3 length: 15 residues. With V trimmed by 2 bases and J by 5 bases, 3 bases remained unmatched. CDR1 LGHDT and CDR2 YNNKEL come from the germline V gene (reference sequence). CDR3 region: CASSQRDRGRTEAFF. Here the CDR3 DNA reads TGTGCCAGCAGCCAACGGGACAGGGGGCGTACTGAAGCTTTCTTT.

The V gene is TRBV2, the J gene TRBJ2-5; D perhaps matches TRBD2 (6 bases). V was trimmed by 8 bases and J by 5 bases, leaving 18 bases between them. Germline V gene data show CDR1 as SNHLY and CDR2 as FYNNEI. The CDR3 spans 14 residues. CDR3 loop: CASDHPGDKETQYF. The CDR3 DNA is TGTGCCAGCGACCACCCGGGGGATAAGGAGACCCAGTACTTC.

The chain links TRBV10-3 to TRBJ1-1, with D hard to call. The CDR3 totals 13 residues. Germline lookup yields CDR1 ENHRY and CDR2 SYGVKD. V was cut by 3 bases and J by 0 bases, with 5 bases left in between. CDR3 region: CAISDSLNTEAFF. In DNA form, the CDR3 reads TGTGCCATCAGTGATAGTCTGAACACTGAAGCTTTCTTT.

This chain links TRBV19 with TRBJ1-1, with D maybe TRBD1 (6 bases). Germline lookup yields CDR1 LNHDA and CDR2 SQIVND (reference sequence). Between the trimmed V and J ends, which lost 5 bases and 1 base, there was a span of 17 bases. This CDR3 is 16 amino acids long. Written as DNA, the CDR3 is TGTGCCAGTAGTTTTCGACCGGGACAAGAGAACACTGAAGCTTTCTTT. Amino acids: CASSFRPGQENTEAFF.

The rearrangement links TRBV6-6 to TRBJ2-1, with 8 bases aligning to TRBD2. The CDR3 is 14 amino acids. From germline, CDR1 is MNHNY and CDR2 SVGAGI (reference sequence). J lost 4 bases, V lost 6 bases, and 5 bases had no gene match. The CDR3 sequence: CASRGLVGYNEQFF. The CDR3 DNA is TGTGCCAGCAGGGGACTAGTTGGGTACAATGAGCAGTTCTTC.

A few counts support this clone. V is TRBV14 and J is TRBJ2-4; a possible D gene is TRBD2 (6 bases). CDR3 length: 13 residues. Germline values: CDR1 SGHDN, CDR2 FVKESK. Trimming pared 3 bases from V and 10 bases from J, leaving 13 bases between. CDR3: CASSQGLDGIQYF. CDR3 in DNA: TGTGCCAGCAGCCAGGGACTCGATGGGATTCAGTACTTC.

The chain joins TRBV10-2 to TRBJ2-1, with TRBD1 as a possible D gene (6 bases). CDR1 is WSHSY and CDR2 is SAAADI in the germline V gene. The CDR3 totals 14 residues. Trimming left V 0 bases short and J 6 bases short, with 9 bases between. The chain's CDR3 is CASSESKGVNEQFF. The CDR3 region has the DNA TGCGCCAGCAGTGAGTCAAAGGGGGTCAATGAGCAGTTCTTC.

The gene calls are TRBV12-5 and TRBJ1-5, with D possibly TRBD1 on 6 matching bases. The germline V gene encodes CDR1 LGHNT and CDR2 FRNRAP. The CDR3 contains 19 residues. The germline V and J ends were trimmed by 0 bases and 5 bases, with 23 bases remaining between them. CDR3 nucleotide sequence: TGTGCTAGTGGTTTGGTACTCTGGGGGGGCCGAGGGTATGATCAGCCCCAGCATTTT. It translates to CASGLVLWGGRGYDQPQHF.

The chain employs TRBV5-6 and TRBJ2-1; 9 positions match TRBD2. The CDR3 loop spans 18 amino acids. Germline trimming cut 6 bases from V and 4 bases from J; bases unmatched to any gene: 17. The germline V gene has CDR1 SGHDT and CDR2 YYEEEE. This CDR3 is CASTQQVPRTSVYNEQFF. In DNA, the CDR3 is TGTGCCAGCACCCAACAGGTCCCCAGGACTAGCGTTTACAATGAGCAGTTCTTC.

The genes are TRBV11-2 and TRBJ2-7, with 14 bases matching TRBD2. With V trimmed by 3 bases and J by 3 bases, 4 bases remained unmatched. Germline CDR1 SGHAT, CDR2 FQNNGV. This CDR3 spans 16 amino acids. DNA of the CDR3: TGTGCCAGCAGCTTCGGGACTAGCGGGAGTGGCTACGAGCAGTACTTC. This gives the protein CASSFGTSGSGYEQYF.

The chain is built from TRBV30 and TRBJ2-7; D is possibly TRBD1 (7 bases). The CDR3 has 15 residues. CDR1 and CDR2 from the germline V gene are GTSNPN and SVGIG (reference sequence). The V and J ends lost 5 bases and 0 bases respectively, with 17 bases between them. Here the CDR3 DNA reads TGTGCCTGGGGCCCGGGCGGGACAGTCTCCTACGAGCAGTACTTC. Its protein is CAWGPGGTVSYEQYF.

This clone was seen once. The rearrangement uses TRBV9 and TRBJ1-6, with D maybe TRBD1 (6 bases). Per the germline V gene, CDR1 is SGDLS and CDR2 is YYNGEE. The V end lost 2 bases, the J end lost 6 bases, and 9 bases lay between the germline ends. The CDR3 contains 14 residues. CDR3 amino acids: CASSVGTSNSPLHF. In nucleotides, the CDR3 is TGTGCCAGCAGCGTGGGGACAAGTAATTCACCCCTCCACTTT.

V usage is TRBV7-3 and J usage is TRBJ2-2, with D perhaps TRBD2 (6 bases). Germline CDR1 reads SGHTA; CDR2 reads FQGTGA. Trimming pared 0 bases from V and 2 bases from J, leaving 13 bases between. This CDR3 comprises 17 residues. CDR3: CASSLTLGRGNTGELFF. In DNA, the CDR3 is TGTGCCAGCAGCTTAACATTAGGGCGGGGCAACACCGGGGAGCTGTTTTTT.

This rearrangement joins TRBV6-1 to TRBJ1-1, with D possibly matching TRBD1 (6 bases). Germline CDR1 reads MNHNS; CDR2 reads SASEGT. Trimming shortened V by 2 bases and J by 7 bases, and 14 bases separated the two germline ends. The CDR3 contains 14 residues. For the CDR3, the DNA is TGTGCCAGCAGTGAAATAAGGGTAGGGGGTGAAGCTTTCTTT. Residues: CASSEIRVGGEAFF.

The rearrangement uses TRBV7-9 and TRBJ1-4, with 7 nucleotides matching TRBD1. CDR1 and CDR2 from the germline V gene are SEHNR and FQNEAQ (reference sequence). The CDR3 is 13 residues long. Germline trimming cut 8 bases from V and 5 bases from J; bases unmatched to any gene: 5. Written as DNA, the CDR3 is TGTGCCAGCGGGGGACAGTTAAATGAAAAACTGTTTTTT. Protein product: CASGGQLNEKLFF.

The J gene is TRBJ2-7, the V gene TRBV10-2, with D unresolved. The CDR3 extends over 13 amino acids. Between the trimmed V and J ends, which lost 6 bases and 2 bases, there was a span of 11 bases. CDR1 is WSHSY and CDR2 is SAAADI in the germline V gene. For the CDR3, the DNA is TGCGCCAGCAGCTCCGACAAGCCCTACGAGCAGTACTTC. Its protein product is CASSSDKPYEQYF.

The chain uses TRBV30 and TRBJ2-3; TRBD2 aligns across 11 bases. Per germline, CDR1 GTSNPN and CDR2 SVGIG (reference sequence). The CDR3 is made up of 15 amino acids. V dropped 2 bases and J dropped 1; count of bases not matched to a gene: 2. This chain's CDR3 is CAWSTLAGGTDTQYF. Written as DNA, the CDR3 is TGTGCCTGGAGTACACTAGCGGGAGGCACAGATACGCAGTATTTT.

This chain connects TRBV11-2 to TRBJ2-3; weak D call: TRBD2 (5 bases). Germline assignment: CDR1 SGHAT and CDR2 FQNNGV. V lost 5 bases and J 6 bases, leaving 9 bases between the germline ends. The CDR3 length is 12 residues. The CDR3 reads CASSLTGDTQYF. The CDR3 coding sequence is TGTGCCAGCAGCCTCACGGGGGATACGCAGTATTTT. Full variable domain (outside the CDR3, taken from reference TRBV11-2 and TRBJ2-3): EAGVAQSPRYKIIEKRQSVAFWCNPISGHATLYWYQQILGQGPKLLIQFQNNGVVDDSQLPKDRFSAERLKGVDSTLKIQPAKLEDSAVYLCASSLTGDTQYFGPGTRLTVL.

The chain uses TRBV15 and TRBJ2-5; the match to TRBD2 covers 15 bases. The germline V gene has CDR1 LNHNV and CDR2 YYDKDF (reference sequence). This CDR3 has 20 amino acids. The V segment lost 2 bases and the J segment 4 bases; nucleotides outside the gene matches: 14. The CDR3 bases are TGTGCCACCAGCAGACTGAAACAGGGACTAGCGGGAGGTCTGGGAGAGACCCAGTACTTC. Its protein product is CATSRLKQGLAGGLGETQYF.

The chain links TRBV19 to TRBJ2-1; maybe TRBD1 (6 bases). CDR1 is LNHDA, CDR2 SQIVND, per germline (reference sequence). V lost 5 bases and J lost 4, with 12 bases in between. The CDR3 covers 14 residues. The CDR3 spells CASSVNRVYNEQFF. The CDR3 coding sequence is TGTGCCAGTAGTGTAAACAGGGTTTACAATGAGCAGTTCTTC.

This chain links TRBV9 with TRBJ2-3; 8 nucleotides line up with TRBD2. From germline, CDR1 is SGDLS and CDR2 YYNGEE. There are 16 residues in the CDR3. The V gene end was trimmed by 3 bases and the J gene end by 1 base; junction bases not matched to a gene: 7. Written as DNA, the CDR3 is TGTGCCAGCAGCGCGGGCACTAGCGGCCGCACAGATACGCAGTATTTT. Its translation: CASSAGTSGRTDTQYF.

The genes are TRBV7-8 and TRBJ1-3; D is uncertain. The V end was cut by 1 base, the J end by 2 bases, with 3 bases between. CDR1 and CDR2 from the germline V gene are SGHVS and FQNEAQ. The CDR3 covers 13 residues. DNA of the CDR3: TGTGCCAGCAGCTTAGGAGCTGGAAACACCATATATTTT. It encodes CASSLGAGNTIYF.

The genes are TRBV7-9 and TRBJ1-1, with D unclear. Trimming removed 5 bases at V and 7 bases at J, with 17 bases between. The germline CDR1 and CDR2 sequences are SEHNR and FQNEAQ (reference sequence). This CDR3 has 14 residues. The CDR3 DNA sequence: TGTGCCAGCAGCCCGACCCGAGACGGACTTGAAGCTTTCTTT. Protein sequence: CASSPTRDGLEAFF.

This sequence joins TRBV3-1 (or the pseudogene TRBV3-2) and TRBJ2-7, with 9 bases that match TRBD2. Germline V lookup: CDR1 LGHDT, CDR2 YNNKEL (reference sequence). The CDR3 runs 16 residues. Unmatched junction bases numbered 9, after V lost 1 base and J lost 5 bases. The CDR3 nucleotides are TGTGCCAGCAGCCAAGTTGGAATAGCGGGAGTAGACGAGCAGTACTTC. Its translation: CASSQVGIAGVDEQYF.

The chain carries TRBV11-3 and TRBJ2-1, with D possibly matching TRBD1 (5 bases). This CDR3 region has 17 residues. Trimming left V 1 base short and J 6 bases short, with 19 bases between. Per germline, CDR1 SGHNT and CDR2 YENEEA. CDR3 coding DNA: TGTGCCAGCAGCTTAGCCGGTGGTGGGGCCGAGTCCAATGAGCAGTTCTTC. Translated, it gives CASSLAGGGAESNEQFF.

The chain links TRBV10-3 to TRBJ2-1; D may be TRBD2 (5 bases). CDR1 and CDR2 (germline): ENHRY, SYGVKD. The germline V and J ends were trimmed by 6 bases and 10 bases, with 10 bases remaining between them. This CDR3 has 11 residues. CDR3 DNA: TGTGCCATCAGGGCCGAGCGGGAGCAGTTCTTC. Translating it yields CAIRAEREQFF.

V and J are TRBV2 and TRBJ2-2; TRBD1 matches 9 bases. Germline V lookup: CDR1 SNHLY, CDR2 FYNNEI. The CDR3 loop spans 16 amino acids. Trimming took 6 bases from V and 0 from J; bases not matched to a gene: 5. Here the CDR3 reads CASSATGGANTGELFF. CDR3 coding DNA: TGTGCCAGCAGCGCTACAGGGGGCGCGAACACCGGGGAGCTGTTTTTT.